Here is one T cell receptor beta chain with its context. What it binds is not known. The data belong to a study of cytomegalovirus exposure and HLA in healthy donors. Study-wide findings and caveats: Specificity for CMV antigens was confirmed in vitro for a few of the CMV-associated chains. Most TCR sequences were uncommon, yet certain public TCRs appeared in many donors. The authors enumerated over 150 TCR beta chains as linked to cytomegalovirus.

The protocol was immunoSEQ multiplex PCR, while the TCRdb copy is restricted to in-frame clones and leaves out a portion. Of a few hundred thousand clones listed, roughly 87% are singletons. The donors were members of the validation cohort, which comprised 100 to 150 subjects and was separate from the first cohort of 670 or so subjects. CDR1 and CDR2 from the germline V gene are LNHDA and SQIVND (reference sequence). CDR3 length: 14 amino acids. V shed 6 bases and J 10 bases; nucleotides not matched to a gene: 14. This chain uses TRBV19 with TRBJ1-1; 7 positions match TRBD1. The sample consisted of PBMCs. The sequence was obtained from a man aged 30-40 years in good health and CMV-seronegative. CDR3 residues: CASSPGQVPRRAFF. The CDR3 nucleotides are TGTGCCAGTAGCCCTGGACAGGTTCCCCGTAGAGCTTTCTTT.